Listed below are T cell receptor beta chains from one sample, sequenced in a study of OX40 agonist ivuxolimab in advanced cancers. Method: immunoSEQ multiplex PCR; TCRdb's copy keeps in-frame clones and lacks some. Found here are tens of thousands of clones, roughly nine tenths of them singletons; the top ten hold approximately 2.9%. The sequencing used CD4+ or CD8+ T cells sorted from blood, collected in a trial of the OX40 agonist ivuxolimab. All receptors come from an adult with an advanced solid tumor such as melanoma, head and neck, liver or kidney cancer. CDR3s include the opening cysteine and the closing phenylalanine or tryptophan. The D gene is left open where the match is weak. The listing skips clone size in some rows; elsewhere it reads once, few, many or a size class.

CDR3 DNA	CDR3 protein	clone size	J gene	V gene	D gene
TGTGCCAGCACCCGGGCCCCGGACTACGAGCAGTACTTC	CASTRAPDYEQYF	.	TRBJ2-7	TRBV27	.
TGTGCCAGCAGCTCTAAATCACCCCCGTTGGGAGGCTCCTACAATGAGCAGTTCTTC	CASSSKSPPLGGSYNEQFF	.	TRBJ2-1	TRBV11-2	.
TGCGCCAGCAGCTTCCAACCAGGGACAGGGAACACTGAAGCTTTCTTT	CASSFQPGTGNTEAFF	few	TRBJ1-1	TRBV5-1	TRBD1
TGCGCCAGCAGCTTCCAGGGGACCACCGGGGAGCTGTTTTTT	CASSFQGTTGELFF	.	TRBJ2-2	TRBV5-1	.
TGTGCCAGCAGACCGGGTCGCACCGGGGAGCTGTTTTTT	CASRPGRTGELFF	.	TRBJ2-2	TRBV28	.
TGTGCCTGGAGAAAGGCGTCCTACGAGCAGTACTTC	CAWRKASYEQYF	few	TRBJ2-7	TRBV30	.
TGTGCCAGCAGCCCAACCGGGCTGGTGCAGTTCTTC	CASSPTGLVQFF	.	TRBJ2-1	TRBV7-9	.
TGTGCCAGCAGCGACAAGACTATTTTGGATGAGCAGTTCTTC	CASSDKTILDEQFF	few	TRBJ2-1	TRBV7-9	.
TGTGCCAGTGCTTTTGAAGGGGGGGCCGGAAAGACCCAGTACTTC	CASAFEGGAGKTQYF	.	TRBJ2-5	TRBV19	.
TGTGCTAGCAGCCCACGGACAGGGGCCCGCGGGGCCAACGTCCTGACTTTC	CASSPRTGARGANVLTF	.	TRBJ2-6	TRBV7-7	TRBD1
TGTGCCAGCAGCCAAGTGTACCGGCAGGGGAACACTGAAGCTTTCTTT	CASSQVYRQGNTEAFF	.	TRBJ1-1	TRBV14	.
TGTGCCAGCAGTCGGGACAGGGATTACACTGAAGCTTTCTTT	CASSRDRDYTEAFF	.	TRBJ1-1	TRBV2	TRBD1
TGCGCCAGCAGCTCGGGACAGAGCTCCTACAATGAGCAGTTCTTC	CASSSGQSSYNEQFF	.	TRBJ2-1	TRBV5-1	TRBD1
TGTGCCAGCACCTCCGGGACAGCTGGAAACACCATATATTTT	CASTSGTAGNTIYF	.	TRBJ1-3	TRBV5-6	TRBD1
TGTGCCAGCAGTTCCCCCGGGACAGGGGGTTGGAGCACTGAAGCTTTCTTT	CASSSPGTGGWSTEAFF	.	TRBJ1-1	TRBV28	TRBD1
TGTGCCAGCAGTGAAGAATTACAGGGGCAGTACTTC	CASSEELQGQYF	.	TRBJ2-7	TRBV2	.
TGTGCCAGCTCACCTGGGAGGAACACTGAAGCTTTCTTT	CASSPGRNTEAFF	.	TRBJ1-1	TRBV18	.